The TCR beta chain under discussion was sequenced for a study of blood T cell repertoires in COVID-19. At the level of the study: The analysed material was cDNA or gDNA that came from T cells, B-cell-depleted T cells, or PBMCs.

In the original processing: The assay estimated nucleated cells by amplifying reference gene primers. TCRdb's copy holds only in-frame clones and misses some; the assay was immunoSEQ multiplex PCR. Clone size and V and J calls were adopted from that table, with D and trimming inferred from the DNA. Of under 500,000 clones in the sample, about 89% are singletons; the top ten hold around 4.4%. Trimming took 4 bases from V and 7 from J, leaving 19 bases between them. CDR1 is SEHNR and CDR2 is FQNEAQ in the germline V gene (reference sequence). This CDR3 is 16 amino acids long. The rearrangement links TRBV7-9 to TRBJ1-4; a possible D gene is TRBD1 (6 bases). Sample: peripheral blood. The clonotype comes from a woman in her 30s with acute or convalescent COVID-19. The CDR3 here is CASSSPGEGGGEKLFF. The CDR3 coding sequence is TGTGCCAGCAGCTCACCTGGGGAGGGGGGCGGTGAAAAACTGTTTTTT.